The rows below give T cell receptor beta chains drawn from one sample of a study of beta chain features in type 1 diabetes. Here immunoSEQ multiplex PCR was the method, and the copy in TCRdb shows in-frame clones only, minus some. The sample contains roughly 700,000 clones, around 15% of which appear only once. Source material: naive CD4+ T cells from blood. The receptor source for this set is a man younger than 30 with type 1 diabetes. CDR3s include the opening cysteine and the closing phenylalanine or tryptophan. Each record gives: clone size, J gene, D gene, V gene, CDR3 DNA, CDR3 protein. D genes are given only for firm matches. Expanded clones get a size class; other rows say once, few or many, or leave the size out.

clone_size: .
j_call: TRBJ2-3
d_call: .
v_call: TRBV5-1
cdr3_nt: TGCGCCAGCAGCCCCGGACCAAGCACAGATACGCAGTATTTT
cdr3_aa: CASSPGPSTDTQYF

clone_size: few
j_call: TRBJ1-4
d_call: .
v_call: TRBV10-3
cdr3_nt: TGTGCCATCAGCGACAATGAAAAACTGTTTTTT
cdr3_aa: CAISDNEKLFF

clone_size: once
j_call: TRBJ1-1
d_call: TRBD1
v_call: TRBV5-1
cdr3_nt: TGCGCCAGCAGCACCTTAACAGGGGACACTGAAGCTTTCTTT
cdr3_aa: CASSTLTGDTEAFF

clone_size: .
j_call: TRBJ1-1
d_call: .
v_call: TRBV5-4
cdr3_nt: TGTGCCAGCCGCTCCCAAAACACTGAAGCTTTCTTT
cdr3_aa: CASRSQNTEAFF

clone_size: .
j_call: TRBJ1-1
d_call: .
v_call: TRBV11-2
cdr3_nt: TGTGCCAGCAGCTCGCACATCAACCTAGGGTCGGGTGAAGCTTTCTTT
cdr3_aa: CASSSHINLGSGEAFF

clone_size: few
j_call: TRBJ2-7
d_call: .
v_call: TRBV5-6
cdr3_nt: TGTGCCAGCAGCTTTGTGGGTGGAACCGAAGCCTACGAGCAGTACTTC
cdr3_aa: CASSFVGGTEAYEQYF

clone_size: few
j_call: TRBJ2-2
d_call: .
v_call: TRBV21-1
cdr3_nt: TGTGCCAGCGGGACCGGGACAGGGGCCGGGGAGCTGTTTTTT
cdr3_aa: CASGTGTGAGELFF

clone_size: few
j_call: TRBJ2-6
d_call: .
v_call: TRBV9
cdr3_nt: TGTGCCAGCAGCGTATTTTCTGGGGCCAACGTCCTGACTTTC
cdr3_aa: CASSVFSGANVLTF

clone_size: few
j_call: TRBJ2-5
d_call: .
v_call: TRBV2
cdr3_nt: TGTGCCAGCAGTCGGGAAAATTTAGGACAGAGAGAGACCCAGTACTTC
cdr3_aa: CASSRENLGQRETQYF

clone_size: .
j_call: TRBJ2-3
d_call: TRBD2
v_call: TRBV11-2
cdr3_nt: TGTGCCAGCAGCTTAGTCGGGGGGGCAACAGATACGCAGTATTTT
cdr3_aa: CASSLVGGATDTQYF